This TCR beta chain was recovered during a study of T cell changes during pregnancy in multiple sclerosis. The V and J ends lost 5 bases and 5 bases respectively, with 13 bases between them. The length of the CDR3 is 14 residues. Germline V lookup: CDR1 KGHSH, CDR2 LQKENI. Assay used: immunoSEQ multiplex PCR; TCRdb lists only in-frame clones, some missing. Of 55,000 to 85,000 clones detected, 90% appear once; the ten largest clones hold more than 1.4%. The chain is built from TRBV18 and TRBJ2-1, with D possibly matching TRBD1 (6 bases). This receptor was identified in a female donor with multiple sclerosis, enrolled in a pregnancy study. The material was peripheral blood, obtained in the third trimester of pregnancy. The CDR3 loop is CASSSSDSHNEQFF. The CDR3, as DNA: TGTGCCAGCTCATCCTCGGACAGTCACAATGAGCAGTTCTTC.